Below, 2 T cell receptor beta chains from the same sample are listed, as sequenced in a study of cytomegalovirus exposure and HLA in healthy donors. In the PCR, 60 Vbeta and 13 Jbeta primers were used. Profiled with immunoSEQ multiplex PCR; TCRdb holds only in-frame clones, not every one. The ten most abundant clones cover 2% to 2.5% of a sample with about 70,000 clones. The sample comprised PBMCs. The origin of the receptors is a female donor in good health and CMV-seropositive.

The chain couples TRBV6-1 to TRBJ1-1, with a possible D match to TRBD1 (5 bases). The CDR3 spans 15 residues. In germline, CDR1 is MNHNS, CDR2 SASEGT. Trimming took 2 bases from V and 6 from J, leaving 16 bases between them. The CDR3 region is CASSENVGAGAEAFF. In nucleotides, the CDR3 is TGTGCCAGCAGTGAAAATGTTGGGGCGGGGGCTGAAGCTTTCTTT.

The V call is TRBV11-1, the J call TRBJ2-1; 9 bases are a match to TRBD1. Germline lookup yields CDR1 SGHAT and CDR2 FQDESV (reference sequence). V trimming: 3 bases; J trimming: 3 bases; junction bases outside the gene matches: 3. This CDR3 is built from 15 residues. The CDR3 coding sequence is TGTGCCAGCAGCTTGGACAGGGGCTACTACAATGAGCAGTTCTTC. Protein: CASSLDRGYYNEQFF.